This entry features one T cell receptor beta chain sequence. The antigen is unknown. General study points: Greatest tumor Treg TCR overlap was with tumor naive CD4+ cells.

Memory CD4+ cells were defined as CD4+CD45RO+CD25-. The length of the CDR3 is 19 residues. V was shortened by 5 bases and J by 0 bases, with 23 bases between the two germline ends. Germline values: CDR1 KGHSH, CDR2 LQKENI. TCRdb called the 5' RACE reads again in MiXCR, with one record for every CDR3 protein. The sample consists of around 50,000 distinct CDR3 sequences, roughly 28% of them appearing once. The sample taken for sequencing was tumor-infiltrating memory CD4+ T cells sorted from the breast tumor. Documented subset: memory CD4+ T cells, CD4+CD45RO+CD25-. The rearrangement uses TRBV18 and TRBJ2-1; D remains ambiguous. This receptor was obtained from a female donor with breast cancer. The CDR3 is CASSGNTKPQRRSYNEQFF. CDR3 bases: TGTGCCAGCTCAGGAAACACCAAACCCCAACGCCGCTCCTACAATGAGCAGTTCTTC. The full variable domain, in which reference TRBV18 and TRBJ2-1 provide the parts outside the CDR3, is NAGVMQNPRHLVRRRGQEARLRCSPMKGHSHVYWYRQLPEEGLKFMVYLQKENIIDESGMPKERFSAEFPKEGPSILRIQQVVRGDSAAYFCASSGNTKPQRRSYNEQFFGPGTRLTVL.